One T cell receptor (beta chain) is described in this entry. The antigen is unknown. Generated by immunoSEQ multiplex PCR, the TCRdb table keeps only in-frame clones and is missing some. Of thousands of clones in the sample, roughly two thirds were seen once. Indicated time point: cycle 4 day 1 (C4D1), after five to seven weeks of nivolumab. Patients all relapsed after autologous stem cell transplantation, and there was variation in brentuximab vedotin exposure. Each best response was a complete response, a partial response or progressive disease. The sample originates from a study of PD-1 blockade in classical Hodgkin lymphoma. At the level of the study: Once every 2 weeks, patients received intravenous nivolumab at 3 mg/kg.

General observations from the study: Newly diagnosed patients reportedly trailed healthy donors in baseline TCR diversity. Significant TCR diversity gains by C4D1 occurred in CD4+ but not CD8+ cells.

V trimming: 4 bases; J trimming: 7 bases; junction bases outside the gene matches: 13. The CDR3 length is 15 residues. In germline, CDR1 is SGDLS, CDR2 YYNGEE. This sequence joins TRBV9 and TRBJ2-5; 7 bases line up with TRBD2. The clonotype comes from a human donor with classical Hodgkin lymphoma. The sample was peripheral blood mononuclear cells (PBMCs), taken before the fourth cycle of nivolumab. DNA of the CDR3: TGTGCCAGCAGCCCCCGGGGGGTTATTATGGGGACCCAGTACTTC. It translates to CASSPRGVIMGTQYF.